This entry lists 5 T cell receptor beta chains sequenced from one sample in a study of vaccination and CD4 T cells after COVID-19. Their target antigens are unknown. Sequence data for DNA of cultured CD4+ T cells were generated by the Oncomine TCR Beta short-read assay. TCRdb independently ran MiXCR on the PCR reads; one entry per CDR3 protein. The sample has 14,000 or so distinct CDR3 sequences; around 60% are singletons. Treatment denoted: approximately nine-day PBMC culture with coronavirus spike peptide pools or control peptides (ViraFEST assay). Sequenced sample: CD4+ T cells from blood, cultured in vitro. The source is a human donor who had recovered from COVID-19.

V is TRBV20-1 and J is TRBJ2-5; 8 bases are shared with TRBD2. The length of the CDR3 is 14 residues. From germline, CDR1 is DFQATT and CDR2 SNEGSKA (reference sequence). The CDR3 spells CSPLAGSFQETQYF. CDR3 in DNA: TGCAGCCCTTTAGCGGGGTCATTCCAAGAGACCCAGTACTTC.

This clonotype was observed a handful of times. V gene TRBV10-3 combines with J gene TRBJ1-2, with D possibly matching TRBD1 (6 bases). CDR1 and CDR2 from the germline V gene are ENHRY and SYGVKD. V dropped 1 base and J dropped 2 bases, with 14 bases sitting between them. The CDR3 is 16 residues long. CDR3 region: CAISEFGGADNYGYTF. The CDR3 DNA follows: TGTGCCATCAGTGAGTTCGGGGGGGCAGACAACTATGGCTACACCTTC.

V and J are TRBV5-1 and TRBJ2-5, with TRBD2 matching over 8 bases. This CDR3 has 15 residues. The V segment lost 4 bases and the J segment 4 bases; nucleotides outside the gene matches: 9. Germline V lookup: CDR1 SGHRS, CDR2 YFSETQ. In DNA, the CDR3 is TGCGCCAGCAGCGAGACTAGCGCCACGTTAGAGACCCAGTACTTC. Protein product: CASSETSATLETQYF.

This clonotype appeared a single time. The chain carries TRBV12-3 or TRBV12-4 and TRBJ1-1; D is ambiguous. This CDR3 has 13 amino acids. The ends were cut back, 1 base at V and 1 base at J, with 4 bases in the middle. The CDR3 nucleotides read TGTGCCAGCAGTTTAGTACAGAACACTGAAGCTTTCTTT. Its translation is CASSLVQNTEAFF.

The chain joins TRBV10-3 to TRBJ1-2; D may be TRBD1 (5 bases). The V end was cut by 0 bases, the J end by 8 bases, with 13 bases between. CDR3 length: 14 amino acids. The germline gives CDR1 ENHRY, CDR2 SYGVKD. In DNA, the CDR3 is TGTGCCATCAGTGAGTCGGGAGGGGACGCCGGCTACACCTTC. Its translation: CAISESGGDAGYTF.